This paragraph covers one T cell receptor beta chain sequence. Antigen: not known. This CDR3 spans 16 amino acids. Per the germline V gene, CDR1 is SGHDT and CDR2 is YYEEEE. The V segment lost 0 bases and the J segment 7 bases; nucleotides outside the gene matches: 11. Before the COVID-19 pandemic, during about 2011-2019, CD4+ T cells were taken from unexposed donors. Naive and memory CD4+ T cells came from enriched cryopreserved PBMCs. These data belong to a study of CD4 T cells in relation to SARS-CoV-2 and coronaviruses. The assay was immunoSEQ multiplex PCR, and TCRdb's table has in-frame clones only and misses some. Of more than 55,000 clones listed, 86% were seen once; the top ten hold around 1.3%. Broader study findings: Pre-pandemic and post-infection samples never came from the same donor.

The V and J genes are TRBV5-6 and TRBJ2-3; 7 positions match TRBD1. The TCR comes from a human donor in good health. The specimen was memory CD4+ T cells from PBMCs. The CDR3 region is CASSLAGTAQFYTQYF. In nucleotides, the CDR3 is TGTGCCAGCAGCTTGGCTGGGACAGCACAGTTTTATACGCAGTATTTT.